The 3 T cell receptor beta chains presented below share a single source sample, sequenced in a study of T cells after yellow fever vaccination. TCRdb re-called the 5' RACE reads with MiXCR, one entry per CDR3 protein. The sample lists some 600,000 distinct CDR3 sequences; less than 20% were seen once. Sequencing used PBMCs, obtained less than 6 days after the first yellow fever vaccination. These receptors came from a man younger than 30 who received the YFV17D yellow fever vaccine.

This clonotype has a handful of counts. The V gene is TRBV11-2, the J gene TRBJ1-1, with TRBD1 matching over 7 bases. From germline, CDR1 is SGHAT and CDR2 FQNNGV. This CDR3 is built from 17 residues. Unmatched junction bases numbered 13, after V lost 2 bases and J lost 4 bases. CDR3 amino acids: CASSLQPTGDFGTEAFF. In DNA, the CDR3 is TGTGCCAGCAGCTTACAACCAACAGGGGATTTTGGCACTGAAGCTTTCTTT. The variable domain in full, completed from reference TRBV11-2 and TRBJ1-1, reads EAGVAQSPRYKIIEKRQSVAFWCNPISGHATLYWYQQILGQGPKLLIQFQNNGVVDDSQLPKDRFSAERLKGVDSTLKIQPAKLEDSAVYLCASSLQPTGDFGTEAFFGQGTRLTVV.

The J gene is TRBJ2-5, the V gene TRBV7-9; TRBD2 agrees at 8 bases. The CDR3 is made up of 11 amino acids. The germline gives CDR1 SEHNR, CDR2 FQNEAQ (reference sequence). This CDR3 is CAAREEETQYF. CDR3 in DNA: TGTGCGGCGCGGGAGGAGGAGACCCAGTACTTC.

The chain has TRBV12-3 or TRBV12-4 and TRBJ2-6; D unresolved. V was pared by 6 bases and J by 6 bases, with 9 bases between. The CDR3 contains 13 residues. CDR3 nucleotides: TGTGCCAGCAGGAACATAGAGGCCAACGTCCTGACTTTC. It yields the protein CASRNIEANVLTF.